The clone carrying this TCR beta chain was observed at least ten times. Its antigen remains unidentified. The sample originates from a study of T cells in Graves' hyperthyroidism and ophthalmopathy. Subjects aged 18 to 65 presented with newly diagnosed hyperthyroidism of less than 2 months' duration. Exclusion followed for patients with uncontrolled infection, other autoimmune disease, pregnancy or lactation. A roughly 10 ml volume of fresh peripheral blood provided the PBMCs. The CDR3 is 16 residues long. Trimming took 3 bases from V and 6 from J; bases not matched to a gene: 7. Looked up from germline, CDR1 is KGHDR and CDR2 is SFDVKD. Study results and caveats: Ophthalmopathy got predicted by the model a median 6.5 months before its onset.

Amplified TCR beta CDR3 regions came from RNA transcripts. HTBI primers were used for first-round RT-PCR of the TCR CDR3. TCRdb analysed the multiplex PCR reads with MiXCR anew, one entry per CDR3 protein. The sample lists about 360,000 distinct CDR3 sequences, about a fifth seen once, with roughly 3.5% in the top ten. The clonotype originates from a woman between 18 and 29 years old with Graves' hyperthyroidism. This chain connects TRBV24-1 to TRBJ2-2; 9 bases fit TRBD1. The material sequenced was blood. This chain's CDR3 is CATSDPGTGLSGELFF. The CDR3 region has the DNA TGTGCCACCAGTGATCCAGGGACAGGGCTATCCGGGGAGCTGTTTTTT.